These 29 T cell receptor beta chains came from one sample sequenced in a study of shared clonotypes between healthy human individuals. Assay used: immunoSEQ multiplex PCR; TCRdb lists only in-frame clones, some missing. The data show hundreds of thousands of clones, with roughly 72% seen just once and around 2% held by the top ten. The sample consisted of memory CD4+ T cells sorted from blood. Noted subset: CD45RA-negative fraction. Receptors originate from a woman aged 25 to 39 in good health.

The J gene is TRBJ1-1, the V gene TRBV29-1; D may be TRBD1 (5 bases). V lost 4 bases to trimming and J lost 1 base, with 10 bases between them. The germline V gene has CDR1 SQVTM and CDR2 ANQGSEA. CDR3 size: 13 residues. CDR3 in DNA: TGCAGCGTTGCGAGGCAGGGGAACACTGAAGCTTTCTTT. It is translated as CSVARQGNTEAFF.

This clone showed up just once. The chain recombines TRBV19 with TRBJ2-1; 7 positions match TRBD1. The CDR3 has 15 residues. Trimming cost V 6 bases and J 6 bases; bases outside gene matches: 11. Germline V gene lookup returns CDR1 LNHDA and CDR2 SQIVND (reference sequence). The CDR3 loop is CASSPGQPGINEQFF. The CDR3 DNA follows: TGTGCCAGTAGCCCGGGACAGCCGGGGATCAATGAGCAGTTCTTC.

The rearrangement joins TRBV19 to TRBJ1-5; 8 nucleotides line up with TRBD1. CDR3 size: 16 residues. The V gene's germline CDR1 is LNHDA and CDR2 SQIVND (reference sequence). The V segment lost 6 bases and the J segment 5 bases; nucleotides outside the gene matches: 12. The CDR3 DNA reads TGTGCCAGTAGGAGGGACCGGGACAGGCCGTATCAGCCCCAGCATTTT. Residues: CASRRDRDRPYQPQHF. The full variable domain, its missing parts supplied by reference TRBV19 and TRBJ1-5, is DGGITQSPKYLFRKEGQNVTLSCEQNLNHDAMYWYRQDPGQGLRLIYYSQIVNDFQKGDIAEGYSVSREKKESFPLTVTSAQKNPTAFYLCASRRDRDRPYQPQHFGDGTRLSIL.

This clone was detected only a few times. The chain uses TRBV2 and TRBJ2-7; TRBD2 matches 14 bases. CDR1 is SNHLY, CDR2 FYNNEI, per germline. V lost 6 bases, J lost 3 bases, and 4 bases stayed unmatched. The CDR3 sequence is 15 residues long. This CDR3 is CASRQGTSGSYEQYF. Written as DNA, the CDR3 is TGTGCCAGCAGACAAGGGACTAGCGGGAGCTACGAGCAGTACTTC.

To note about this clone: The junction does not match germline at one end; this may be a read error. The chain uses TRBV2 and TRBJ1-4, with D possibly being TRBD1 (6 bases). Germline assignment: CDR1 SNHLY and CDR2 FYNNEI. The CDR3 length is 16 residues. The CDR3 DNA reads as TGTGCCAGCAGTTTGAGGGGGGCTGCAACTAGTGAAAAACTGTTTTTT. It codes for CASSLRGAATSEKLFF.

DNA of the CDR3: TGCAGCGTCGATGGGGTACATATGAACACTGAAGCTTTCTTT. Translation gives CSVDGVHMNTEAFF. The chain recombines TRBV29-1 with TRBJ1-1; D is unclear. Looked up from germline, CDR1 is SQVTM and CDR2 is ANQGSEA. This CDR3 region has 14 residues. With 6 bases removed from V and 0 bases from J, the gap between germline ends came to 14 bases.

This clone was counted between two and nine times. Other nucleotide sequences from this sample produce the same CDR3. The chain carries TRBV5-1 and TRBJ1-1; a possible D gene is TRBD1 (5 bases). Trimming removed 4 bases from V and 2 bases from J, with 15 bases in between. The CDR3 sequence is 15 residues long. Germline CDR1 reads SGHRS; CDR2 reads YFSETQ. The CDR3 region is CASSPGDRDNTEAFF. The CDR3 bases are TGCGCCAGCAGCCCAGGAGACCGGGACAACACTGAAGCTTTCTTT.

The V gene is TRBV21-1, the J gene TRBJ2-7; the table's D gene call, TRBD1, was not cross checked with the DNA. TRBV21-1 is deemed a pseudogene. There are 14 residues in the CDR3. The CDR3 sequence: CASSSPVGTYEQYF. The CDR3 DNA reads as TGTGCCAGCAGCAGCCCGGTGGGCACCTACGAGCAGTACTTC.

The V gene is TRBV7-2, the J gene TRBJ1-2; possible D gene TRBD1, 5 bases. The CDR3 totals 15 residues. Trimming left V 5 bases short and J 0 bases short, with 13 bases between. Germline CDR1 reads SGHTA; CDR2 reads FQGNSA. The CDR3 bases are TGTGCCAGCAGCGGGCGGGACGGAGCTAACTATGGCTACACCTTC. Translated: CASSGRDGANYGYTF.

V and J are TRBV7-6 and TRBJ2-1; D might be TRBD2 (6 bases). Per the germline V gene, CDR1 is SGHVS and CDR2 is FNYEAQ. The CDR3 is 12 amino acids. The germline V and J ends were trimmed by 3 bases and 10 bases, with 10 bases remaining between them. The CDR3 reads CASSFWDSEQFF. The CDR3 coding sequence is TGTGCCAGCAGCTTTTGGGACTCCGAGCAGTTCTTC.

The chain is built from TRBV5-1 and TRBJ2-7; 9 nucleotides agree with TRBD2. Per the germline V gene, CDR1 is SGHRS and CDR2 is YFSETQ. V trimming: 0 bases; J trimming: 4 bases; junction bases outside the gene matches: 8. This CDR3 is 16 amino acids long. The CDR3 sequence is CASSLVRAGGVYEQYF. In nucleotides, the CDR3 is TGCGCCAGCAGCTTGGTCCGCGCGGGAGGGGTTTACGAGCAGTACTTC.

The chain joins TRBV14 to TRBJ2-1; 10 bases line up with TRBD2. The germline CDR1 and CDR2 sequences are SGHDN and FVKESK. CDR3 size: 17 residues. The V and J ends lost 4 bases and 5 bases, in that order; junction bases with no gene match: 11. In DNA, the CDR3 is TGTGCCAGCAGCCGAACGCGACGGACTAGCGGTAACAATGAGCAGTTCTTC. This gives the protein CASSRTRRTSGNNEQFF.

In this sample, this clone turned up many times. The sample has other DNA sequences that encode this CDR3 too. V and J are TRBV11-2 and TRBJ2-6; D is perhaps TRBD1 (6 bases). The CDR3 sequence is 18 residues long. The germline V gene has CDR1 SGHAT and CDR2 FQNNGV. Deletions cut 6 bases from V and 1 base from J, with 19 bases between. The CDR3 DNA follows: TGTGCCAGCAGTTTTGCCACAGGGTATGGTTCTGGGGCCAACGTCCTGACTTTC. It is translated as CASSFATGYGSGANVLTF.

The chain is built from TRBV5-1 and TRBJ2-2; D is perhaps TRBD1 (6 bases). This CDR3 spans 16 amino acids. Trimming left V 9 bases short and J 0 bases short, with 18 bases between. Germline V CDR1 and CDR2: SGHRS, YFSETQ. CDR3 sequence (DNA): TGCGCCACCTACTGGGTGGCAGGGGCGAACACCGGGGAGCTGTTTTTT. Protein sequence: CATYWVAGANTGELFF.

The chain is built from TRBV20-1 and TRBJ1-2; no clear D gene. Germline CDR1 is DFQATT and CDR2 is SNEGSKA (reference sequence). Trimming cost V 5 bases and J 8 bases, with 9 bases left between them. The length of the CDR3 is 10 residues. This chain's CDR3 is CSAYMGGYTF. As DNA, the CDR3 is TGCAGTGCTTACATGGGGGGCTACACCTTC.

This clone was seen a single time. The rearrangement joins TRBV5-1 to TRBJ1-2, with no clear D. CDR3 length: 15 amino acids. Per germline, CDR1 SGHRS and CDR2 YFSETQ. V lost 5 bases and J lost 2, with 16 bases in between. CDR3 nucleotide sequence: TGCGCCAGCAGTTTGAGCCCAGTCGAGAACTATGGCTACACCTTC. It specifies CASSLSPVENYGYTF.

The chain carries TRBV23-1 and TRBJ2-2; no firm D call. TRBV23-1 is an open reading frame, and its role is uncertain. This CDR3 has 12 amino acids. V was cut by 4 bases and J by 13 bases, with 13 bases left in between. The CDR3 protein is CASSRIKGRLFF. DNA of the CDR3: TGCGCCAGCAGTCGTATAAAAGGTCGGCTGTTTTTT.

The chain employs TRBV7-2 and TRBJ2-6; TRBD2 agrees at 7 bases. CDR1 and CDR2 from the germline V gene are SGHTA and FQGNSA. Trimming at V came to 1 base and at J to 2 bases, leaving 2 bases not matched to a gene. This CDR3 contains 16 residues. As DNA, the CDR3 is TGTGCCAGCAGCTTAGGGGGAGGGACTGGGGCCAACGTCCTGACTTTC. The encoded protein is CASSLGGGTGANVLTF.

This rearrangement joins TRBV6-5 to TRBJ2-7; 7 positions agree with TRBD1. The CDR3 is 14 amino acids. Germline CDR1 MNHEY, CDR2 SVGAGI. Losses at the gene ends were 1 base for V and 5 bases for J; bases not matched to a gene: 5. The CDR3 loop is CASSYYDRANEQYF. In DNA form, the CDR3 reads TGTGCCAGCAGTTACTACGACAGGGCCAACGAGCAGTACTTC.

The V and J genes are TRBV14 and TRBJ2-7; TRBD2 matches 9 bases. Trimming took 8 bases from V and 2 from J; bases not matched to a gene: 4. The CDR3 spans 13 residues. The germline CDR1 and CDR2 sequences are SGHDN and FVKESK. Written as DNA, the CDR3 is TGTGCCAGCGGGGCTAGCGGGACCTACGAGCAGTACTTC. Translated: CASGASGTYEQYF.

The rearrangement links TRBV28 to TRBJ2-4; tentative D call: TRBD1 (6 bases). V lost 7 bases, J lost 4 bases, and 17 bases lay in between. Germline CDR1 MDHEN, CDR2 SYDVKM. This CDR3 contains 15 residues. CDR3 DNA: TGTGCCAGCACTGAGTGGGGGCGCGGAAAAAACATTCAGTACTTC. It codes for CASTEWGRGKNIQYF.

This clone was counted ten times or more. This chain links TRBV7-3 with TRBJ1-2; the D is unclear. V was shortened by 6 bases and J by 8 bases, with 16 bases between the two germline ends. Germline loops: CDR1 SGHTA, CDR2 FQGTGA. The CDR3 is made up of 13 amino acids. In DNA, the CDR3 is TGTGCCAGCAGTCCGTCCAACGCGAGAGGCTACACCTTC. It is translated as CASSPSNARGYTF.

This rearrangement joins TRBV10-3 to TRBJ2-2, with 7 bases lining up with TRBD1. The ends lost 6 bases at V and 1 base at J; junction bases unmatched: 2. The CDR3 is made up of 14 amino acids. Per the germline V gene, CDR1 is ENHRY and CDR2 is SYGVKD. CDR3 protein: CAIRGQMNTGELFF. The CDR3 DNA follows: TGTGCCATCAGGGGACAGATGAACACCGGGGAGCTGTTTTTT.

V gene TRBV7-2 combines with J gene TRBJ1-2; 7 bases are a match to TRBD1. This CDR3 contains 14 residues. Germline V gives CDR1 SGHTA, CDR2 FQGNSA. The V and J ends lost 5 bases and 8 bases, in that order; junction bases with no gene match: 11. The CDR3 DNA sequence: TGTGCCAGCAGCGCCTCAGGGGGGGCCTTGGGCTACACCTTC. Amino acid sequence: CASSASGGALGYTF.

This rearrangement joins TRBV2 to TRBJ2-1; 10 nucleotides align to TRBD2. V was clipped by 2 bases and J by 5 bases; unmatched bases: 3. Germline V gene lookup returns CDR1 SNHLY and CDR2 FYNNEI. The CDR3 is made up of 15 amino acids. The CDR3 nucleotides read TGTGCCAGCAGTGAAATAGCGGGAGGAGACAATGAGCAGTTCTTC. Translated, it gives CASSEIAGGDNEQFF.

The V and J genes are TRBV6-5 and TRBJ2-1; unclear D gene. The CDR3 runs to 13 residues. Germline V lookup: CDR1 MNHEY, CDR2 SVGAGI. Deletions cut 2 bases from V and 9 bases from J, with 11 bases between. Here the CDR3 DNA reads TGTGCCAGCAGTTACCGGAAAGAAAGTGAGCAGTTCTTC. Residues: CASSYRKESEQFF.

This chain connects TRBV2 to TRBJ2-2; 9 nucleotides match TRBD1. V trimming: 5 bases; J trimming: 5 bases; junction bases outside the gene matches: 6. CDR1 and CDR2 (germline): SNHLY, FYNNEI. CDR3 size: 15 residues. Written as DNA, the CDR3 is TGTGCCAGCAGTTTATTTGGGACAGGGACCGGGGAGCTGTTTTTT. Translated, it gives CASSLFGTGTGELFF.

DNA for the CDR3: TGTGCCAGCAGCTTATATAGCGGGAGCTACGAGCAGTACTTC. This gives the protein CASSLYSGSYEQYF. This rearrangement joins TRBV7-9 to TRBJ2-7; 9 bases line up with TRBD2. Germline trimming cut 2 bases from V and 3 bases from J; bases unmatched to any gene: 2. The CDR3 sequence is 14 residues long. In germline, CDR1 is SEHNR, CDR2 FQNEAQ (reference sequence).

DNA for the CDR3: TGTGCCAGCAGTCTCGGCTACCCCTACAATGAGCAGTTCTTC. This encodes CASSLGYPYNEQFF. The rearrangement joins TRBV27 to TRBJ2-1; D remains unclear. V gave up 5 bases and J gave up 2 bases, with 10 bases separating them. The CDR3 totals 14 residues. Germline CDR1 is MNHEY and CDR2 is SMNVEV (reference sequence).